The T cell receptor beta chain under discussion was sequenced for a study of CD8+ T cells in alopecia areata. Study context: Treated patients were dosed with oral tofacitinib, taking 5 to 10 mg twice daily.

The study's findings and limits: Normal-skin resident alphabeta T cells also appear among scalp sample sequences.

This CDR3 is 14 amino acids long. The germline V gene encodes CDR1 PRHDT and CDR2 FYEKMQ (reference sequence). V was trimmed by 4 bases and J by 10 bases, leaving 19 bases between them. A word on this clone: The antigen is unknown.

Indicated treatment: oral pan-JAK inhibitor, 5-10 mg twice daily. Sequencing templates came from extracted RNA that was reverse transcribed into cDNA. Method: immunoSEQ multiplex PCR; TCRdb's copy keeps in-frame clones and lacks some. Of about 180,000 clones listed, approximately 55% are singletons. The TCR originated in a human donor with alopecia areata. The chain carries TRBV13 and TRBJ1-1; tentatively, D is TRBD1 (6 bases). The material was CD8+ T cells sorted from blood, obtained at week 24, from a patient treated with tofacitinib. CDR3 amino acids: CASSSRTGMQSAFF. CDR3 DNA sequence: TGTGCCAGCAGCTCCCGAACAGGGATGCAATCAGCTTTCTTT.